The clone carrying this T cell receptor (beta chain) is a singleton in its sample. What it recognizes is unknown. This sample is drawn from a study of T cell responses to AZD1222 COVID-19 vaccine. Study details: Second-dose intervals of approximately 4 or approximately 12 weeks were pooled.

This table comes from immunoSEQ multiplex PCR, and its TCRdb copy is limited to in-frame clones, with some not included. The sample has approximately 130,000 clones; over 85% are singletons. The CDR3 loop spans 14 amino acids. V dropped 1 base and J dropped 5; count of bases not matched to a gene: 4. From germline, CDR1 is KGHSH and CDR2 LQKENI. Regarding the study as a whole: With dominance at 160-218 and 743-854, vaccine-associated CD4 TCRs spanned spike.

This material consisted of peripheral blood, taken on day 0 of AZD1222 vaccination. The J gene is TRBJ2-7, the V gene TRBV18; 8 nucleotides line up with TRBD1. This clonotype originated in an adult in good health. DNA for the CDR3: TGTGCCAGCTCACCACTCGACAGGGGAAACGAGCAGTACTTC. Translation: CASSPLDRGNEQYF.